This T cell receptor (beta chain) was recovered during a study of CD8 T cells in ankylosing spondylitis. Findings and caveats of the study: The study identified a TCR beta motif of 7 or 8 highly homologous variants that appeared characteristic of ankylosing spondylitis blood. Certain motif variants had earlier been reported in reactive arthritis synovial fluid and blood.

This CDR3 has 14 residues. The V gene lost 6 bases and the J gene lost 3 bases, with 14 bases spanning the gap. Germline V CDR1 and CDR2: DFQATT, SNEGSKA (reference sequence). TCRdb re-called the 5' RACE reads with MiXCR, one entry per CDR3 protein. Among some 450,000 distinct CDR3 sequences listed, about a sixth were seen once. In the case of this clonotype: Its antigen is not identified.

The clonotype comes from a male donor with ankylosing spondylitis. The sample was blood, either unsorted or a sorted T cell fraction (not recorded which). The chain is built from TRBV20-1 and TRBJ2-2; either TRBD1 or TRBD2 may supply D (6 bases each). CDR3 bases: TGCAGTGCGAAGGGGGGCCGGGACACCGGGGAGCTGTTTTTT. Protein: CSAKGGRDTGELFF.